The present T cell receptor (beta chain) was sequenced within a study of cytomegalovirus exposure and HLA in healthy donors. Details on this clone: Antigen specificity is unknown.

13 Jbeta primers and 60 Vbeta primers were used for the PCR. Assay: immunoSEQ multiplex PCR; the TCRdb copy retains only in-frame clones and omits some. The sample contains 150,000 to 200,000 clones, roughly 75% of which appear only once. Per the germline V gene, CDR1 is SGHRS and CDR2 is YFSETQ. This CDR3 has 15 residues. V lost 0 bases and J lost 9; bases outside the gene matches: 6. Study outcomes and limitations: Relative to equally common others, HLA-associated TCR beta chains showed greater clonal expansion in a later analysis.

This TCR derives from a male donor in good health and CMV-seronegative. The chain uses TRBV5-1 and TRBJ1-6; 7 nucleotides align to TRBD1. The sequenced sample consisted of PBMCs. CDR3 sequence reads: CASSLEQGIGSPLHF. CDR3 bases: TGCGCCAGCAGCTTGGAACAGGGGATCGGTTCACCCCTCCACTTT.